This is a list of T cell receptor beta chains from one sample in a study of response to subunit inactivated influenza vaccine. TCRdb itself ran the RT-PCR reads through MiXCR, one entry per CDR3 protein. The sample has 550,000 to 800,000 distinct CDR3 sequences, 15% to 18% seen once. Sequenced material: PBMCs from blood, taken less than 13 days after vaccination. These TCRs come from a man aged 50-60 years who received an inactivated influenza vaccine. Both conserved end residues are part of each CDR3. The order of the fields is clone size, J gene, D gene, V gene, CDR3 DNA, CDR3 protein. The D gene is left open where the match is weak. Some rows have no size entry. The others give once, few or many, or a class for an expanded clone.

NA,TRBJ2-3,NA,TRBV12-5,TGTGCTAGTGGTTTGAGCCTGACAACAGATACGCAGTATTTT,CASGLSLTTDTQYF
many,TRBJ2-1,NA,TRBV5-1,TGCGCCAGCAGCTTGGGGTCCAATGAGCAGTTCTTC,CASSLGSNEQFF
NA,TRBJ2-4,NA,TRBV7-8,TGTGCCAGCAGCTTAGGGGCGGCTTTAGCCAAAAACATTCAGTACTTC,CASSLGAALAKNIQYF
NA,TRBJ2-5,NA,TRBV3-1,TGTGCCAGCAGCAAAAACCTTCAGGGTAACCAAGAGACCCAGTACTTC,CASSKNLQGNQETQYF
few,TRBJ1-2,TRBD1,TRBV2,TGTGCCAGCAGTGAAGCGGTAGCAGGGGGCCACTATGGCTACACCTTC,CASSEAVAGGHYGYTF
NA,TRBJ2-7,NA,TRBV7-2,TGTGCCAGCAGCTTAGCGGTTGGACTCTACGAGCAGTACTTC,CASSLAVGLYEQYF
few,TRBJ2-5,TRBD2,TRBV19,TGTGCCAGTAGTATAGCCCTCTCAGCGGGAGGAAAAGAGACCCAGTACTTC,CASSIALSAGGKETQYF
few,TRBJ2-6,NA,TRBV9,TGTGCCAGCAGCCCTAGTCCGAGTGGGGCCAACGTCCTGACTTTC,CASSPSPSGANVLTF
many,TRBJ1-4,TRBD1,TRBV12-3/TRBV12-4,TGTGCCAGCAGACAACAGGGGGATAGAGGAAAACTGTTTTTT,CASRQQGDRGKLFF
NA,TRBJ1-5,NA,TRBV5-5,TGTGCCAGCAGCTTGCTGGAGGGGCTAACAAATCAGCCCCAGCATTTT,CASSLLEGLTNQPQHF
few,TRBJ2-3,TRBD1,TRBV10-3,TGTGCCATCAGAAGACAGGGGTCCCACTCTAGCACAGATACGCAGTATTTT,CAIRRQGSHSSTDTQYF
NA,TRBJ2-7,NA,TRBV3-1,TGTGCCAGCAGCCCTTCCTACGGGACCGGAGACCACGAGCAGTACTTC,CASSPSYGTGDHEQYF
NA,TRBJ2-7,NA,TRBV5-1,TGCGCCAGCAGCTTGGCGGCTAGCCGATCCTACGAGCAGTACTTC,CASSLAASRSYEQYF
few,TRBJ2-7,NA,TRBV6-2/TRBV6-3,TGTGCCAGCAGTTACCCCCTTCCGGGTCAAACTTCCTACGAGCAGTACTTC,CASSYPLPGQTSYEQYF
NA,TRBJ1-6,NA,TRBV12-3/TRBV12-4,TGTGCCAGCAGTTTAGTTGAGGGGAATTCACCCCTCCACTTT,CASSLVEGNSPLHF
NA,TRBJ2-3,TRBD1,TRBV20-1,TGCAGTGCTGGGGGACCGGGACAGGGGACAGGAGATACGCAGTATTTT,CSAGGPGQGTGDTQYF
NA,TRBJ2-7,NA,TRBV5-1,TGCGCCAGCAGCTACGGCGGAGGGTTGACCTACGAGCAGTACTTC,CASSYGGGLTYEQYF
NA,TRBJ2-1,TRBD1,TRBV7-9,TGTGCCAGCAGCCCGCGACAGGGGACCGGATCTGAGCAGTTCTTC,CASSPRQGTGSEQFF
NA,TRBJ2-2,NA,TRBV4-1,TGCGCCAGCAGCCAATTGGGGAGGAACACCGGGGAGCTGTTTTTT,CASSQLGRNTGELFF
NA,TRBJ2-1,NA,TRBV28,TGTGCCAGCAGTCCGATAGCGAGTGAGCAGTTCTTC,CASSPIASEQFF
few,TRBJ1-6,TRBD1,TRBV28,TGTGCCAGCAGAAACTCGGGACAGGGGCCATCTAATTCACCCCTCCACTTT,CASRNSGQGPSNSPLHF
NA,TRBJ1-6,NA,TRBV2,TGTGCCAGCAGGCCTGGAGCCCTCCACTTT,CASRPGALHF